This is a list of T cell receptor beta chains from one sample in a study of blood T cell repertoires in COVID-19. Assay used: immunoSEQ multiplex PCR; TCRdb lists only in-frame clones, some missing. The sample yields 190,000 or so clones, over 75% seen once. The sample comprised peripheral blood. The receptors originated from a man between 45 and 60 years old who had recovered from COVID-19. The CDR3 runs from the conserved cysteine through the conserved F or W. A D gene is named only where the DNA matches it firmly. A row's size may be missing; if present it is once, few, many or a size class.

v_gene,d_gene,abundance,j_gene,CDR3aa,CDR3nt
TRBV7-9,TRBD2,-,TRBJ2-3,CASSAGLAGWNQDTQYF,TGTGCCAGCAGCGCAGGACTAGCGGGATGGAATCAAGATACGCAGTATTTT
TRBV7-2,-,-,TRBJ2-1,CASSSRTGHDYNEQFF,TGTGCCAGCAGCTCCCGAACCGGACACGACTACAATGAGCAGTTCTTC
TRBV27,TRBD1,few,TRBJ1-2,CASSPRQGARVYYGYTF,TGTGCCAGCAGTCCAAGACAGGGGGCGCGGGTTTACTATGGCTACACCTTC
TRBV11-1,-,-,TRBJ2-1,CASSLFTGSTYNEQFF,TGTGCCAGCAGCTTATTTACGGGGAGCACCTACAATGAGCAGTTCTTC
TRBV30,TRBD1,-,TRBJ1-6,CAWSRQGAVGNSPLHF,TGTGCCTGGAGTCGACAGGGGGCAGTGGGTAATTCACCCCTCCACTTT
TRBV4-2,TRBD2,-,TRBJ2-7,CASSQEAGGVYEQYF,TGTGCCAGCAGCCAAGAAGCGGGGGGCGTATACGAGCAGTACTTC
TRBV4-3,TRBD2,-,TRBJ2-7,CASSQARTSGSHEQYF,TGCGCCAGCAGCCAAGCCCGGACTAGCGGGAGCCACGAGCAGTACTTC
TRBV2,TRBD1,-,TRBJ2-7,CASLRQGFPYEQYF,TGTGCCAGTCTCAGACAGGGCTTCCCCTACGAGCAGTACTTC
TRBV29-1,-,-,TRBJ1-2,CSAGREGKDGYTF,TGCAGCGCCGGCAGGGAGGGTAAGGATGGCTACACCTTC
TRBV7-3,TRBD1,-,TRBJ2-5,CASSKGTLGGFSETQYF,TGTGCCAGCAGCAAAGGAACCTTAGGGGGCTTTTCAGAGACCCAGTACTTC
TRBV2,TRBD1,-,TRBJ2-7,CASTLDGTGSIYEQYF,TGTGCCAGCACCTTAGACGGGACAGGGAGTATTTACGAGCAGTACTTC
TRBV24-1,-,-,TRBJ2-3,CATSDAREGGATDTQYF,TGTGCCACCAGTGACGCTAGAGAAGGAGGGGCCACAGATACGCAGTATTTT
TRBV12-3/TRBV12-4,TRBD2,-,TRBJ2-1,CASSFGRGDEQFF,TGTGCCAGCAGTTTTGGCCGGGGGGATGAGCAGTTCTTC
TRBV18,TRBD2,-,TRBJ2-7,CASSPGLAGVLYEQYF,TGTGCCAGCTCACCAGGACTAGCGGGAGTTTTGTACGAGCAGTACTTC
TRBV5-1,-,few,TRBJ1-4,CASGPTGTQNEKLFF,TGCGCCAGCGGCCCGACAGGAACCCAAAATGAAAAACTGTTTTTT
TRBV20-1,-,once,TRBJ2-1,CSARRSREQFF,TGCAGTGCTAGGAGAAGTCGGGAGCAGTTCTTC
TRBV27,-,-,TRBJ1-1,CASNRVREAFF,TGTGCCAGCAATCGGGTCCGAGAAGCTTTCTTT
TRBV5-5,TRBD2,-,TRBJ2-2,CASSSFPTSGTANTGELFF,TGTGCCAGCAGCAGCTTCCCGACTAGCGGGACCGCGAACACCGGGGAGCTGTTTTTT
TRBV15,-,-,TRBJ2-1,CATSRDIGGIHEQFF,TGTGCCACCAGCAGAGATATCGGCGGAATCCATGAGCAGTTCTTC
TRBV4-1,TRBD1,-,TRBJ1-4,CASSPGTGGNEKLFF,TGCGCCAGCAGTCCCGGGACAGGCGGTAATGAAAAACTGTTTTTT